This TCR beta chain emerged from a study of blood T cell repertoires in COVID-19. The CDR3 is 14 amino acids. Trimming removed 3 bases from V and 8 bases from J; junction bases left unmatched: 4. Germline assignment: CDR1 SGHAT and CDR2 FQNNGV. Profiled with immunoSEQ multiplex PCR; TCRdb holds only in-frame clones, not every one. This sample has 30,000 to 35,000 clones, with around 90% found just once. This TCR came from a man aged 80 or over with acute or convalescent COVID-19. The sequenced material came from peripheral blood. The chain uses TRBV11-2 and TRBJ1-4, with 9 bases aligning to TRBD1. The CDR3 sequence is CASSFGQGWEKLFF. CDR3 bases: TGTGCCAGCAGCTTCGGACAGGGGTGGGAAAAACTGTTTTTT. Full variable domain (rest looked up from reference TRBV11-2 and TRBJ1-4): EAGVAQSPRYKIIEKRQSVAFWCNPISGHATLYWYQQILGQGPKLLIQFQNNGVVDDSQLPKDRFSAERLKGVDSTLKIQPAKLEDSAVYLCASSFGQGWEKLFFGSGTQLSVL.